This T cell receptor beta chain is from a study of T cells in Graves' hyperthyroidism and ophthalmopathy. Turning to this clonotype: Compared with germline, one end of the junction differs, possibly owing to a read error.

RNA transcripts were the template for amplifying TCR beta CDR3 regions. A first-round RT-PCR of the TCR CDR3 used the HTBI primer set. One entry per CDR3 protein, called by TCRdb with MiXCR from the multiplex PCR reads. The sample consists of hundreds of thousands of distinct CDR3 sequences, 38% of them appearing once. CDR1 is SQVTM and CDR2 is ANQGSEA in the germline V gene. The CDR3 loop spans 15 amino acids. Uncontrolled infection, other autoimmune disease, pregnancy or lactation disqualified patients from enrolment. What was sequenced was blood. This chain joins TRBV29-1 and TRBJ1-1, with unresolved D. The receptor's source is a man aged 18 to 30 with Graves' hyperthyroidism. Here the CDR3 reads CSVLRRNTVNTETFF. The CDR3 DNA follows: TGCAGCGTGTTAAGACGGAATACCGTGAACACTGAAACTTTCTTT.